The 10 T cell receptor beta chains given below trace back to one sample, sequenced in a study of cytomegalovirus exposure and HLA in healthy donors. Primers: 60 Vbeta forward and 13 Jbeta reverse. The assay was immunoSEQ multiplex PCR, and TCRdb's table has in-frame clones only and misses some. The sample records approximately 50,000 clones, 60% to 85% being singletons. Sequencing was performed on PBMCs. Receptors originate from a man younger than 40 in good health and CMV-seropositive.

V and J are TRBV19 and TRBJ2-5; TRBD1 agrees at 7 bases. CDR3 length equals 15 residues. The germline gives CDR1 LNHDA, CDR2 SQIVND (reference sequence). V was pared by 4 bases and J by 3 bases, with 8 bases of the junction left unmatched. The DNA of the CDR3 is TGTGCCAGTAGTACCCCCGGGGACAGAAAAGAGACCCAGTACTTC. Its protein product is CASSTPGDRKETQYF.

V gene TRBV19 combines with J gene TRBJ2-7; maybe TRBD2 (6 bases). In germline, CDR1 is LNHDA, CDR2 SQIVND (reference sequence). The CDR3 contains 15 residues. Trimming shortened V by 7 bases and J by 0 bases, and 16 bases separated the two germline ends. The CDR3 coding sequence is TGTGCCAGTACCGGGAGAGGATCCGGCTCCTACGAGCAGTACTTC. Amino acids: CASTGRGSGSYEQYF.

This clone has just a few counts. V is TRBV7-9 and J is TRBJ2-7, with 9 bases lining up with TRBD1. This CDR3 is built from 16 residues. V gave up 1 base and J gave up 3 bases; unmatched junction bases: 7. CDR1 is SEHNR, CDR2 FQNEAQ, per germline (reference sequence). CDR3 DNA: TGTGCCAGCAGCTTAGACCCGGGACAGGGAAGCTACGAGCAGTACTTC. Its protein is CASSLDPGQGSYEQYF.

This chain joins TRBV18 and TRBJ1-6; the D is unclear. V was pared by 2 bases and J by 9 bases, with 5 bases between. The V gene's germline CDR1 is KGHSH and CDR2 LQKENI. The CDR3 runs to 12 residues. The CDR3 region is CASSPGGSPLHF. In DNA form, the CDR3 reads TGTGCCAGCTCACCAGGAGGTTCACCCCTCCACTTT.

The rearrangement links TRBV29-1 to TRBJ2-7, with D maybe TRBD1 (5 bases). The CDR3 is 14 residues long. Germline V gene data show CDR1 as SQVTM and CDR2 as ANQGSEA. Trimming removed 3 bases at V and 5 bases at J, with 17 bases between. The CDR3 bases are TGCAGCGTTGATTTAGGCCAGGGTATCAACGAGCAGTACTTC. Amino acid sequence: CSVDLGQGINEQYF.

V gene TRBV10-2 combines with J gene TRBJ2-1, with a tentative D call TRBD2 (7 bases). Germline CDR1 is WSHSY and CDR2 is SAAADI. The CDR3 is 16 amino acids. The V end was cut by 0 bases, the J end by 4 bases, with 13 bases between. CDR3 residues: CASSESGGPDYNEQFF. In DNA, the CDR3 is TGCGCCAGCAGTGAGTCCGGGGGGCCCGATTACAATGAGCAGTTCTTC.

A few counts support this clone. The V gene is TRBV6-5, the J gene TRBJ2-2; D not resolved. The germline V gene encodes CDR1 MNHEY and CDR2 SVGAGI. This CDR3 contains 12 residues. Trimming removed 4 bases from V and 6 bases from J, with 6 bases in between. The CDR3 here is CASSSSSGELFF. The CDR3 DNA is TGTGCCAGCAGTTCCAGTTCCGGGGAGCTGTTTTTT.

The chain uses TRBV25-1 and TRBJ1-1; D might be TRBD1 (6 bases). The V end was cut by 5 bases, the J end by 1 base, with 8 bases between. The CDR3 is 13 amino acids. The germline gives CDR1 MGHDK, CDR2 SYGVNS. The CDR3 loop reads CASSTTGNTEAFF. The CDR3 DNA reads as TGTGCCAGCAGTACGACAGGGAACACTGAAGCTTTCTTT.

The gene calls are TRBV5-4 and TRBJ2-3; 11 bases are a match to TRBD1. The CDR3 loop spans 17 amino acids. The V and J ends lost 1 base and 5 bases, in that order; junction bases with no gene match: 9. Per germline, CDR1 SGHNT and CDR2 YYREEE (reference sequence). The CDR3 here is CASSLLGQGVSLDTQYF. CDR3 DNA sequence: TGTGCCAGCAGCTTGCTGGGACAGGGGGTAAGTCTAGATACGCAGTATTTT.

This chain links TRBV6-6 with TRBJ1-2; 10 bases map to TRBD1. CDR3 size: 14 residues. V gave up 4 bases and J gave up 7 bases; unmatched junction bases: 6. Germline V gives CDR1 MNHNY, CDR2 SVGAGI (reference sequence). The CDR3 nucleotides are TGTGCCAGCAGTTTGACAGGGGGCGAGGTTGGCTACACCTTC. This encodes CASSLTGGEVGYTF.